The rows below give T cell receptor beta chains drawn from one sample of a study of cytomegalovirus exposure and HLA in healthy donors. Assay used: immunoSEQ multiplex PCR; TCRdb lists only in-frame clones, some missing. The table shows roughly 120,000 clones, with around nine tenths occurring only once. Source material: PBMCs. The receptors were gathered from a young woman in good health and CMV-seronegative. Both conserved end residues are part of each CDR3. Each record gives: CDR3 protein, CDR3 DNA, J gene, V gene, clone size, D gene. The D gene is left open where the match is weak. Clone size, where shown, is once, few, many, or a class for clones that have expanded.

CASSPRGEAYEQYF,TGTGCCAGCAGCCCGCGGGGAGAGGCCTACGAGCAGTACTTC,TRBJ2-7,TRBV6-5,.,.
CASSPRLAGYYNEQFF,TGTGCCAGCAGCCCACGACTAGCGGGATACTACAATGAGCAGTTCTTC,TRBJ2-1,TRBV11-2,.,TRBD2
CASSLSGNNYGYTF,TGTGCCAGCAGCTTGTCCGGGAATAACTATGGCTACACCTTC,TRBJ1-2,TRBV5-6,.,.
CSVTGLKRAFF,TGCAGTGTTACAGGCCTTAAAAGGGCTTTCTTT,TRBJ1-1,TRBV20-1,few,.
CASSLAGTGTHEQYF,TGCGCCAGCAGCTTGGCCGGGACAGGGACCCACGAGCAGTACTTC,TRBJ2-7,TRBV5-1,.,TRBD1
CSASRVGYTF,TGCAGTGCTAGTCGAGTGGGCTACACCTTC,TRBJ1-2,TRBV20-1,.,.
CASSYPGAGDEQFF,TGTGCCAGCAGCTACCCGGGGGCGGGAGATGAGCAGTTCTTC,TRBJ2-1,TRBV7-2,once,.
CASSSEGVNEKLFF,TGTGCCAGCAGCTCCGAGGGGGTAAATGAAAAACTGTTTTTT,TRBJ1-4,TRBV6-5,.,.
CASSLPSTSPKRDTQYF,TGTGCCAGCAGCTTGCCGTCGACTAGCCCAAAAAGGGATACGCAGTATTTT,TRBJ2-3,TRBV5-4,.,TRBD2
CASSQVRASGAGTGELFF,TGCGCCAGCAGCCAAGTTCGAGCTAGCGGGGCGGGTACCGGGGAGCTGTTTTTT,TRBJ2-2,TRBV4-3,.,TRBD2
CASSIMTALIYGYTF,TGTGCCAGCAGTATAATGACAGCGTTAATCTATGGCTACACCTTC,TRBJ1-2,TRBV28,.,.
CASSIGQGANEQFF,TGTGCCAGTAGTATCGGGCAGGGGGCCAATGAGCAGTTCTTC,TRBJ2-1,TRBV19,.,TRBD1
CATRRALNQPQHF,TGTGCCACCAGGCGGGCCCTCAATCAGCCCCAGCATTTT,TRBJ1-5,TRBV15,once,.
CASSPSSSYNEQFF,TGTGCCAGCAGCCCTTCTAGCAGCTACAATGAGCAGTTCTTC,TRBJ2-1,TRBV7-3,.,.
CASSHQTGQETQYF,TGTGCCAGCAGCCACCAGACAGGGCAAGAGACCCAGTACTTC,TRBJ2-5,TRBV7-2,.,TRBD1
CASSQGGGTPQHF,TGTGCCAGCAGCCAAGGCGGGGGGACCCCCCAGCATTTT,TRBJ1-5,TRBV14,once,.
CASSPIAGGYNEQFF,TGTGCCAGCAGTCCGATAGCGGGGGGATACAATGAGCAGTTCTTC,TRBJ2-1,TRBV6-5,.,TRBD2
CASSFYGTEAFF,TGTGCCAGCAGTTTTTACGGGACTGAAGCTTTCTTT,TRBJ1-1,TRBV28,.,.
CASSRGGDQPQHF,TGTGCCAGCAGCAGAGGGGGGGATCAGCCCCAGCATTTT,TRBJ1-5,TRBV7-2,.,.
CSAKGGQGGYTF,TGCAGCGCGAAAGGGGGACAGGGCGGCTACACCTTC,TRBJ1-2,TRBV29-1,once,TRBD1
CASSSTGVNSPLHF,TGTGCCAGCAGCTCTACAGGGGTGAATTCACCCCTCCACTTT,TRBJ1-6,TRBV7-9,.,TRBD1
CASSPNRDDIQYF,TGTGCCAGCTCACCGAACAGGGACGACATTCAGTACTTC,TRBJ2-4,TRBV18,.,.
CASSGQVEQYF,TGTGCCAGCAGCGGACAGGTCGAGCAGTACTTC,TRBJ2-7,TRBV11-1,many,TRBD1
CASSGGTGGLDIQYF,TGTGCCAGCAGCGGGGGGACAGGGGGGCTGGACATTCAGTACTTC,TRBJ2-4,TRBV9,.,TRBD1
CASSEAGSGGTNEKLFF,TGTGCCAGCAGTGAAGCAGGGTCCGGGGGGACTAATGAAAAACTGTTTTTT,TRBJ1-4,TRBV2,.,.
CASSLTLGSGSTDTQYF,TGTGCCAGCAGCTTAACCCTAGGGAGCGGGAGCACAGATACGCAGTATTTT,TRBJ2-3,TRBV7-9,.,.
CASSRGEGYTF,TGTGCCAGCAGCAGGGGGGAAGGCTACACCTTC,TRBJ1-2,TRBV28,.,TRBD1
CAISDPSGGNTDTQYF,TGTGCCATCAGTGATCCCAGCGGGGGAAACACAGATACGCAGTATTTT,TRBJ2-3,TRBV10-3,.,TRBD2
CASSPGGYEQYF,TGTGCCAGCAGCCCCGGGGGCTACGAGCAGTACTTC,TRBJ2-7,TRBV11-2,few,.
CSVDRGDEETQYF,TGCAGCGTGGACAGGGGGGATGAGGAGACCCAGTACTTC,TRBJ2-5,TRBV29-1,.,TRBD1
CASSVGEGGPVEQFF,TGTGCCAGCAGCGTAGGTGAGGGAGGGCCGGTTGAGCAGTTCTTC,TRBJ2-1,TRBV9,once,TRBD2
CASSPGEKLFF,TGTGCCAGCAGCCCCGGGGAAAAACTGTTTTTT,TRBJ1-4,TRBV7-9,once,.
CASRRGENEKLFF,TGCGCCAGCCGACGGGGTGAAAATGAAAAACTGTTTTTT,TRBJ1-4,TRBV5-1,.,.
CARSKIGRGVPYEQYF,TGTGCCAGAAGCAAAATAGGGCGGGGAGTCCCCTACGAGCAGTACTTC,TRBJ2-7,TRBV5-3,.,.
CSASGDNEQFF,TGCAGTGCTAGCGGGGACAATGAGCAGTTCTTC,TRBJ2-1,TRBV20-1,.,.
CASSQESRLSDNEQFF,TGCGCCAGCAGCCAAGAGTCCCGACTGTCCGACAATGAGCAGTTCTTC,TRBJ2-1,TRBV4-3,.,.
CASSPSAYQETQYF,TGTGCCAGCTCTCCGAGCGCGTACCAAGAGACCCAGTACTTC,TRBJ2-5,TRBV7-3,.,.
CASSQGARANNEQFF,TGCGCCAGCAGCCAAGGTGCCAGGGCCAACAATGAGCAGTTCTTC,TRBJ2-1,TRBV4-1,.,.
CASSPPRQGGSPLHF,TGTGCCAGCAGCCCCCCACGACAGGGCGGATCACCCCTCCACTTT,TRBJ1-6,TRBV7-9,.,TRBD1
CASSQADRNYGYTF,TGCGCCAGCAGCCAAGCAGACAGAAACTATGGCTACACCTTC,TRBJ1-2,TRBV4-3,.,.
CASSLGLAPYNEQFF,TGTGCCAGCAGTTTAGGGCTAGCTCCCTACAATGAGCAGTTCTTC,TRBJ2-1,TRBV27,.,.
CASSQDRAGGAHF,TGCGCCAGCAGCCAAGATCGAGCAGGGGGCGCGCACTTC,TRBJ2-7,TRBV4-1,.,TRBD1
CASSQDTSGDQPQHF,TGCGCCAGCAGCCAAGATACATCGGGGGATCAGCCCCAGCATTTT,TRBJ1-5,TRBV4-1,.,.
CASSLNGYEQYF,TGTGCCAGCAGCTTAAACGGCTACGAGCAGTACTTC,TRBJ2-7,TRBV5-4,.,.
CASSDPVGGLRYGYTF,TGCGCCAGCAGTGATCCCGTCGGCGGTCTACGATATGGCTACACCTTC,TRBJ1-2,TRBV10-2,.,.
CASSLTDRGNEQFF,TGTGCCAGCAGCCTAACGGACAGGGGGAATGAGCAGTTCTTC,TRBJ2-1,TRBV9,.,TRBD1
CASSTETGRAHEQFF,TGTGCCAGCAGCACGGAGACTGGGAGGGCCCATGAGCAGTTCTTC,TRBJ2-1,TRBV9,.,TRBD2
CASNRRGGTLNNEQFF,TGTGCCAGCAATAGACGGGGGGGGACCTTAAACAATGAGCAGTTCTTC,TRBJ2-1,TRBV27,.,TRBD2
CASSFFRGGNEKLFF,TGTGCCAGCAGTTTTTTTAGGGGGGGAAATGAAAAACTGTTTTTT,TRBJ1-4,TRBV28,.,.
CASSHNAFQGDTQYF,TGTGCCAGCTCACACAACGCGTTTCAGGGAGATACGCAGTATTTT,TRBJ2-3,TRBV18,.,.